This paragraph covers one T cell receptor beta chain sequence. The specificity of this receptor is unknown. Sequence at one end of the junction differs from germline and may be a read error. The data originate from a study of cytomegalovirus exposure and HLA in healthy donors (dated by TCRdb to about 2017). Notes on the research overall: In an earlier analysis of some 610 of the donors, 276 Gb of sequence data and 90 million to 120 million unique TCR beta sequences from 180 million or so T cells were reported. Rather than drawing on any new phenotypic data, the later analysis identified candidate immune exposures from TCR beta sequences and the way those sequences occurred across donors. Across around 400 genotyped donors of the cohort, an average of roughly 230,000 unique TCR beta nucleotide sequences per donor were sequenced, and roughly 17% of those sequences were non-productive. An early release covering 500 to 750 HLA-typed donors comprised roughly 300 gigabases of sequencing data and roughly 85 million unique TCR sequences. The study combined high-throughput TCR immunosequencing, statistical association of individual TCRs with disease status, and machine learning to predict cytomegalovirus infection status. A separate validation cohort of roughly 120 different subjects was used in addition to the roughly 620-subject first cohort. A later analysis re-examined previously published TCR beta repertoires from about 700 donors and added high-resolution HLA genotyping to investigate patterns of TCR occurrence. The number of typed donors differed by locus: about 629-640 for A, B, C, DRB1 and DQB1; 500 to 550 for DQA1; 606 for DPA1; and some 450 for DPB1. To decide whether each TCR beta V gene segment behaved as functional or pseudogenic, an earlier analysis of 587 of the donors relied on high-throughput TCR beta sequencing. HLA typing included class I and class II loci at four-digit resolution. The study was designed to test whether signatures of past pathogen exposure could be identified by cataloging public T cell receptors. Of the roughly 400 genotyped donors, approximately 82% fell in the genetic ancestry cluster associated with self-reported Caucasian donors. Donor age, sex, ethnicity and CMV serostatus were collected together with the repertoire data. In a later genetic analysis, genome-wide SNP genotypes for about 65% of the 666 donors were used, and that subset was treated as a discovery cohort. Four to six DR-DQ haplotypes were handled as single units for association and clustering, since linkage in the cohort was strong. All discovery cohort repertoires had been generated on a single sequencing platform. The study profiled the T cell repertoires of about 720 subjects by immunosequencing and related them to cytomegalovirus serostatus. Points the paper makes about the study in general: A further reported finding was that TCR beta sequences accurately predicted the HLA-A and HLA-B alleles for most subjects in the first cohort. The 87-base-pair reads could not distinguish some IMGT-functional V segments, including TRBV6-2 and TRBV6-3, so those segments were excluded. Across donors, most TCR sequences were observed very rarely, whereas some public TCRs were present in many individuals. In vitro tests confirmed that three of the cytomegalovirus-associated TCR beta chains recognize cytomegalovirus antigens. A later genetic analysis reported fewer N-insertions in productive TCRs among donors in an Asian-associated ancestry cluster than the roughly 700-donor mean. The study listed 164 TCR beta chains as associated with cytomegalovirus. According to a later analysis, TCR association rates differed among HLA loci, with DRB1 alleles showing the most associated TCRs and HLA-C alleles showing the fewest. In both the original and validation cohorts, the classifier was reported to diagnose cytomegalovirus status with high specificity and sensitivity. In a later analysis, HLA-associated TCR beta chains showed more clonal expansion and lower generation probabilities than non-associated chains that were equally common. In an earlier analysis of about 600 of the donors, most TCR beta V segments appeared in productive rearrangements about 87% or about 30% of the time, broadly matching IMGT annotations. Sequencing depth was assumed to be roughly uniform across donors in the presence/absence analyses, though that assumption may not hold. According to a later analysis, most CMV-associated TCR beta chains appeared to be HLA-restricted, and the HLA associations seemed to be driven largely by CMV exposure. Linkage disequilibrium might explain the correlated functional status among segregating V segments, but an unknown experimental factor could not be ruled out. When HLA alleles, especially DR and DQ, strongly co-occurred, attributing TCR associations to individual alleles was difficult. Because some donors lacked HLA typing at each locus, the association tests relied only on the typed subset. For the cohort, immune exposure information was limited to CMV serostatus. The earlier analysis of a few hundred of the donors excluded roughly 17 rarely observed V segments, including chromosome 9 orphons, because counts were too low. In a later analysis, some 18,000 TCR beta sequences were associated with specific HLA alleles at a false discovery rate of 0.05. An association between a missense DCLRE1C variant and V-gene and J-gene trimming of TCR beta chains was found in a later genetic analysis and replicated in an independent cohort. The authors suggested that the approach could potentially be extended to other disease states and immunological phenotypes. A cluster of highly shared sequence variants was judged likely to represent a technical artifact of the sequencing pipeline. The cohort was sequenced for TCR beta chains only, and without alpha or paired-chain data the features that could be detected were limited. In a later analysis, several top co-occurrence clusters were reported to appear linked to parvovirus B19, influenza, CMV and Epstein-Barr virus.

Libraries were constructed by the immunoSEQ multiplex PCR assay. The multiplex PCR relied on a mix of 60 forward primers for TCR Vbeta segments and 13 reverse primers for TCR Jbeta segments. The CDR3 region of rearranged TCR beta genes was amplified from genomic DNA with a multiplex PCR assay. The amplified TCR beta libraries were sequenced on the Illumina HiSeq System as 87-base-pair reads. The study's processing was this. A later analysis tallied roughly 80 million unique TCR beta chains across the 666 repertoires, and some 12 million of those chains were shared by two or more donors. Raw reads were error-corrected and collapsed into unique sequences with a nearest-neighbor algorithm that merged closely related sequences to remove PCR and sequencing errors. Alignment of CDR3 sequences to IMGT reference sequences was used to assign V, D and J gene segments. Each retained sequence needed at least a six-nucleotide match to both a V gene segment and a J gene segment. Rearrangements were classified as productive when the CDR3 lacked stop codons and remained in frame with V and J, and all other rearrangements were classified as non-productive. CDR3 was defined by IMGT convention, running from the second conserved V-encoded cysteine to the conserved J-encoded phenylalanine. In an earlier analysis of more than 550 of the donors, sequences lacking an unambiguous match to a single V gene segment were excluded. In an earlier analysis of a few hundred of the donors, V segments were called functional above 56.7% productive rearrangements and were called segregating when the between-donor standard deviation exceeded 5%. To diagnose cytomegalovirus status from the catalog of TCR beta chain sequences, a statistical classification framework was built. A later analysis assigned V and J genes by comparing TCR nucleotide sequences with IMGT/GENE-DB human TR gene sequences. In a later analysis, CDR3 sequences and most-parsimonious VDJ recombination scenarios were assigned using the TCRdist pipeline. In a later analysis, each TCR beta chain was defined by its CDR3 amino acid sequence together with its V-gene family, and reads lacking a unique V-gene family were excluded. In a later analysis, 550 to 650 highly shared, low-generation-probability nucleotide sequences were removed to address suspected cross-contamination and a sequencing artifact. In a later analysis, a clonal expansion index for each public chain was calculated from normalized within-repertoire ranks of inferred template counts. A later analysis computed generation probabilities with a VDJ recombination model fitted to out-of-frame rearrangements, and checked the results against IGoR. In a later analysis, TCR-TCR, TCR-HLA and TCR-CMV co-occurrence was scored with hypergeometric tests, and a repertoire-size bias correction was applied to TCR pairs. False discovery rates were estimated in a later analysis by permuting HLA or CMV assignments 20 times. In a later analysis, co-occurring TCRs were grouped with DBSCAN, and TCRdist sequence similarity was added when clustering was performed within HLA-allele-positive subsets. Co-occurrence clustering excluded repertoires with fewer than 30,000 or more than 120,000 public chains, plus five with anomalous nucleotide sharing. TCRdb holds this immuneACCESS table with in-frame rearrangements only. Some clones are missing; in checked studies, unresolved V genes explain under half, and the rest has no known cause. The V and J calls and the clone size are those of that table, but D and trimming were determined from the DNA. This sample holds fewer than 140,000 clones; about 70% were observed only once. The ten largest clones take up roughly 6% of the sample.

CDR1 and CDR2 (SNHLY, FYNNEI) derive from the germline V gene. The CDR3 sequence holds 12 residues, the cysteine and phenylalanine included. The DNA shown is the 36-base CDR3, in frame from base 1. The cohort was made up of 500 to 850 healthy bone marrow donors. All cohort members were sampled while nominally healthy, although unrecorded immune exposures were likely present. The donor was CMV seropositive and was included in the group of some 290 seropositive cohort members. Every donor gave a peripheral blood sample, and the peripheral blood mononuclear cells from that sample were used for TCR beta sequencing. The Qiagen DNeasy Blood Extraction Kit was used to extract genomic DNA from the blood cell samples.

This TCR came from a woman in her forties or fifties in good health and CMV-seropositive. The rearrangement joined TRBV2 to TRBJ2-7; TRBD1 might be the D gene, on 5 matching bases. Sequenced sample: PBMCs. The encoded CDR3 is CDSTPTDYEQYF. In nucleotides, the sequence is TGTGACAGCACCCCGACAGACTACGAGCAGTACTTC.